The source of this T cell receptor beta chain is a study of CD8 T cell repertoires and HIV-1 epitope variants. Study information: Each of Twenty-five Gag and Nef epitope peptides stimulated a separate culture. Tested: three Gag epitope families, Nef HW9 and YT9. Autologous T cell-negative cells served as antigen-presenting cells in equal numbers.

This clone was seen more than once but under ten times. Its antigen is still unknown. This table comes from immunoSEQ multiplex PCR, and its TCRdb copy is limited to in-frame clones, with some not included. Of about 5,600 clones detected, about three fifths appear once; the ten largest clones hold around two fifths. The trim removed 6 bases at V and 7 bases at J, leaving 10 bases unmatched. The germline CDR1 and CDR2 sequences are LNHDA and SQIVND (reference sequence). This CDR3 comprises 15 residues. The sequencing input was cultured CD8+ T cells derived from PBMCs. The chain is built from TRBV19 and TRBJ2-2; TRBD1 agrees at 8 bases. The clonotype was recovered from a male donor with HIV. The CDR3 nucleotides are TGTGCCAGTAGAACAGAGCAGGGGGCCGGCGGGGAGCTGTTTTTT. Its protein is CASRTEQGAGGELFF.